These 14 T cell receptor beta chains originate from one sample sequenced in a study of CD8 T cells in Susac syndrome. Reverse transcription of about 0.45 to 1 ug RNA was performed with random hexamers. TCRdb re-analysed the immunoSEQ multiplex PCR reads in MiXCR, keeping a single row per CDR3 protein. The repertoire holds over 80,000 distinct CDR3 sequences, 85% to 95% seen once, with roughly 0.97% in the top ten. Specimen: CD8+ T cells from PBMCs. The receptors stem from a human donor with Susac syndrome.

V gene TRBV21-1 combines with J gene TRBJ2-7; TRBD1 is the table's D call and was not checked against the DNA. TRBV21-1 is a documented pseudogene. The CDR3 has 15 residues. CDR3 nucleotides: TGTGCCAGCAGCAAAAGTAGGGACAGCTCCTACGAGCAGTACTTC. It specifies CASSKSRDSSYEQYF.

V gene TRBV15 combines with J gene TRBJ2-6, with unresolved D. V was cut by 0 bases and J by 1 base, with 7 bases left in between. The CDR3 loop spans 16 amino acids. Germline assignment: CDR1 LNHNV and CDR2 YYDKDF (reference sequence). CDR3 bases: TGTGCCACCAGCAGAGAGAGTGGTTCTGGGGCCAACGTCCTGACTTTC. This codes for CATSRESGSGANVLTF.

As DNA, the CDR3 is TGTGCCAGCAGCTTAGGGGGTAGCGGGGTCTATGAGCAGTTCTTC. It codes for CASSLGGSGVYEQFF. The V gene is TRBV7-2, the J gene TRBJ2-1; 8 bases agree with TRBD2. V lost 1 base, J lost 8 bases, and 7 bases stayed unmatched. The CDR3 runs to 15 residues. Germline values: CDR1 SGHTA, CDR2 FQGNSA.

In nucleotides, the CDR3 is TGTGCCAGCAGCTTCGAGTTAGCGGGTGCCGTGTACGAGCAGTACTTC. It translates to CASSFELAGAVYEQYF. V usage is TRBV7-8 and J usage is TRBJ2-7; 7 bases match TRBD2. The CDR3 is 16 residues long. Germline-derived CDR1 and CDR2 are SGHVS and FQNEAQ. V lost 3 bases and J lost 4; bases outside the gene matches: 12.

The chain recombines TRBV3-1 with TRBJ2-1, with D perhaps being TRBD1 or TRBD2 (7 bases each). V was shortened by 4 bases and J by 7 bases, with 17 bases between the two germline ends. Germline CDR1 LGHDT, CDR2 YNNKEL (reference sequence). This CDR3 is 15 amino acids long. CDR3 residues: CASSPHQGGGNEQFF. The CDR3 DNA reads as TGTGCCAGCAGCCCCCATCAGGGGGGAGGGAATGAGCAGTTCTTC.

The chain carries TRBV9 and TRBJ2-3; 8 nucleotides match TRBD2. Germline loops: CDR1 SGDLS, CDR2 YYNGEE. This CDR3 spans 17 amino acids. Trimming cost V 4 bases and J 7 bases; bases outside gene matches: 17. In DNA form, the CDR3 reads TGTGCCAGCAGCACCTCCCCTGCAGCGGGAGAGGATAATACGCAGTATTTT. Protein product: CASSTSPAAGEDNTQYF.

This chain uses TRBV20-1 with TRBJ2-1; D possibly corresponds to TRBD1 (5 bases). The CDR3 extends over 17 amino acids. V was clipped by 8 bases and J by 0 bases, with 23 bases between them. The germline CDR1 and CDR2 sequences are DFQATT and SNEGSKA (reference sequence). The CDR3 loop reads CSSLGAGSRSSYNEQFF. CDR3 DNA sequence: TGCAGTTCCCTAGGGGCAGGGTCCCGAAGCTCCTACAATGAGCAGTTCTTC.

The rearrangement uses TRBV4-3 and TRBJ2-5; D uncertain. The ends were cut back, 0 bases at V and 5 bases at J, with 7 bases in the middle. CDR3 length: 13 residues. Germline values: CDR1 LGHNA, CDR2 YSLEER. In DNA form, the CDR3 reads TGCGCCAGCAGCCAAGATCCGCAGGAGACCCAGTACTTC. Translation gives CASSQDPQETQYF.

The chain recombines TRBV29-1 with TRBJ2-1; D unclear. The CDR3 is 13 amino acids. With 5 bases removed from V and 2 bases from J, the gap between germline ends came to 10 bases. Germline values: CDR1 SQVTM, CDR2 ANQGSEA. The CDR3 loop is CSVSDKAYNEQFF. The CDR3 DNA reads as TGCAGCGTTTCAGACAAAGCCTACAATGAGCAGTTCTTC.

The chain has TRBV3-1 and TRBJ2-1; maybe TRBD2 (5 bases). Per the germline V gene, CDR1 is LGHDT and CDR2 is YNNKEL (reference sequence). Trimming took off 4 bases at V and 5 bases at J, with 15 bases between the two ends. This CDR3 spans 15 amino acids. The CDR3 coding sequence is TGTGCCAGCAGCCCGCGAGGGAGCTATCACAATGAGCAGTTCTTC. Translation gives CASSPRGSYHNEQFF.

This chain uses TRBV7-6 with TRBJ2-2, with TRBD1 as a possible D gene (7 bases). From germline, CDR1 is SGHVS and CDR2 FNYEAQ. Trimming took off 4 bases at V and 0 bases at J, with 24 bases between the two ends. The CDR3 contains 20 residues. The CDR3 bases are TGTGCCAGCAGCTCCAAACCAGGGGGGTTAGGCGACTCGAACACCGGGGAGCTGTTTTTT. Amino acid sequence: CASSSKPGGLGDSNTGELFF.

The chain recombines TRBV28 with TRBJ2-3; TRBD2 agrees at 15 bases. V was clipped by 5 bases and J by 10 bases; unmatched bases: 19. The germline CDR1 and CDR2 sequences are MDHEN and SYDVKM. The CDR3 loop spans 19 amino acids. The CDR3 region has the DNA TGTGCCAGCAGTCTCGGGACTAGCGGGAGGCCTAACACGTTCTTAGCGCAGTATTTT. Residues: CASSLGTSGRPNTFLAQYF.

The rearrangement uses TRBV20-1 and TRBJ2-1, with TRBD2 matching over 12 bases. This CDR3 has 18 residues. The V gene's germline CDR1 is DFQATT and CDR2 SNEGSKA (reference sequence). V shed 3 bases and J 12 bases; nucleotides not matched to a gene: 21. The CDR3 sequence: CSASLTSGRPGLESVQFF. CDR3 DNA: TGCAGTGCTAGTTTAACTAGCGGGAGGCCCGGCCTCGAGTCGGTGCAGTTCTTC.

V usage is TRBV4-2 and J usage is TRBJ1-1; D might be TRBD1 (6 bases). Trimming left V 4 bases short and J 1 base short, with 13 bases between. This CDR3 has 15 amino acids. The germline gives CDR1 LGHNA, CDR2 YNFKEQ. The CDR3 sequence is CASSLSTGENTEAFF. CDR3 DNA: TGTGCCAGCAGCCTATCGACAGGAGAGAACACTGAAGCTTTCTTT.